Listed below are T cell receptor beta chains from one sample, sequenced in a study of T cell responses to AZD1222 COVID-19 vaccine. Measured with immunoSEQ multiplex PCR; TCRdb has only the in-frame clones, and not every one. The table shows about 130,000 clones, with around nine tenths occurring only once. The sample here was peripheral blood, taken on day 0 of AZD1222 vaccination. These TCRs come from an adult in good health. CDR3s include the opening cysteine and the closing phenylalanine or tryptophan. A D gene is named only where the DNA matches it firmly. Size values are once, few and many counts, or a class for expanded clones, and some rows have none.

V,D,size,J,CDR3,DNA
TRBV11-2,NA,NA,TRBJ1-1,CASRSGAAEAFF,TGTGCCAGCAGATCCGGGGCGGCTGAAGCTTTCTTT
TRBV19,NA,NA,TRBJ1-5,CASEESVFPYSNQPQHF,TGTGCCAGTGAAGAAAGCGTGTTTCCCTATAGCAATCAGCCCCAGCATTTT
TRBV4-1,NA,NA,TRBJ1-1,CASSQGPLNTEAFF,TGCGCCAGCAGCCAAGGCCCCTTGAACACTGAAGCTTTCTTT
TRBV5-1,TRBD1,NA,TRBJ2-6,CASSWDRGFGSGANVLTF,TGCGCCAGCAGCTGGGACAGGGGCTTTGGCTCTGGGGCCAACGTCCTGACTTTC
TRBV5-1,NA,NA,TRBJ1-1,CASSLSASPSEAFF,TGCGCCAGCAGCTTGAGCGCCAGTCCATCAGAAGCTTTCTTT
TRBV4-1,NA,NA,TRBJ1-2,CASSTQLGDYGYTF,TGCGCCAGCAGCACCCAACTCGGAGACTATGGCTACACCTTC
TRBV10-2,NA,NA,TRBJ2-1,CASKGAINEQFF,TGCGCCAGCAAGGGAGCGATCAATGAGCAGTTCTTC
TRBV10-3,NA,NA,TRBJ1-4,CAISDRAKGEKLFF,TGTGCCATCAGTGACAGGGCCAAGGGTGAAAAACTGTTTTTT
TRBV5-1,NA,NA,TRBJ1-1,CASSLGGALMNTEAFF,TGCGCCAGCAGCTTGGGTGGGGCCCTCATGAACACTGAAGCTTTCTTT
TRBV5-4,NA,NA,TRBJ2-7,CASSLATGNHEQYF,TGTGCCAGCAGCTTGGCCACGGGGAATCACGAGCAGTACTTC
TRBV27,NA,NA,TRBJ1-4,CASSFGGDLRKLFF,TGTGCCAGCAGTTTCGGGGGGGACTTGAGAAAACTGTTTTTT
TRBV7-6,TRBD2,NA,TRBJ2-7,CASSSRDYNSEQYF,TGTGCCAGCAGCTCCCGGGACTATAATAGCGAGCAGTACTTC
TRBV27,NA,once,TRBJ1-3,CASSFRGFSGNTIYF,TGTGCCAGCAGTTTTAGGGGATTCTCTGGAAACACCATATATTTT
TRBV30,NA,NA,TRBJ2-6,CASKTSGANVLTF,TGTGCCTCCAAAACCTCTGGGGCCAACGTCCTGACTTTC